This TCR beta chain was identified in a study of technical replicates of blood from a few donors. Per germline, CDR1 GTSNPN and CDR2 SVGIG (reference sequence). The CDR3 has 14 residues. The ends were cut back, 2 bases at V and 0 bases at J, with 8 bases in the middle. Sequencing used immunoSEQ multiplex PCR; TCRdb keeps in-frame clones, though not all of them. The sample includes 60,000 to 65,000 clones, around 88% of them seen just once. The clonotype comes from a human donor in good health. Some clones in this sample may be carry-over from other donors' samples. Sequencing input: PBMCs. V gene TRBV30 combines with J gene TRBJ2-1; perhaps TRBD2 as D (5 bases). Here the CDR3 reads CAWSRGFSYNEQFF. The CDR3, as DNA: TGTGCCTGGAGTAGAGGGTTCTCCTACAATGAGCAGTTCTTC.